These 2 T cell receptor beta chains were sequenced from one sample in a study of cytomegalovirus exposure and HLA in healthy donors. PCR used 60 Vbeta primers and 13 Jbeta primers. Here immunoSEQ multiplex PCR was the method, and the copy in TCRdb shows in-frame clones only, minus some. Among 100,000 to 150,000 clones, around four fifths were seen once, and the ten largest hold 1.4% to 1.5%. Source material: PBMCs. These receptors were taken from a female donor in good health and CMV-seronegative.

This chain links TRBV9 with TRBJ1-5; 10 bases align to TRBD1. Germline-derived CDR1 and CDR2 are SGDLS and YYNGEE. The CDR3 is 15 amino acids. Trimming at V came to 3 bases and at J to 2 bases, leaving 2 bases not matched to a gene. The CDR3 DNA is TGTGCCAGCAGCGGGGGGACAGGGGGCAATCAGCCCCAGCATTTT. Translating gives CASSGGTGGNQPQHF.

The rearrangement uses TRBV15 and TRBJ2-1, with TRBD1 matching over 7 bases. CDR3 length: 16 amino acids. V trimming: 5 bases; J trimming: 2 bases; junction bases outside the gene matches: 9. Germline V lookup: CDR1 LNHNV, CDR2 YYDKDF (reference sequence). The CDR3 nucleotides read TGTGCCACCAGCCCACAGGGGACACCTACCTACAATGAGCAGTTCTTC. As protein: CATSPQGTPTYNEQFF.